A single sample is the source of the 2 T cell receptor beta chains below, sequenced in a study of CD8+ T cells in alopecia areata. It was cDNA, reverse transcribed from extracted RNA, that served as the sequencing template. Using immunoSEQ multiplex PCR, the repertoire was profiled, and TCRdb retains in-frame clones only, with some absent. The table records 150,000 to 200,000 clones, 60% of them present only once. Treatment: oral pan-JAK inhibitor, 5-10 mg twice daily. The input for sequencing was CD4+ T cells sorted from blood, taken at week 24, from a patient treated with tofacitinib. The receptors derive from a human donor with alopecia areata.

This sequence joins TRBV29-1 and TRBJ2-1, with D unresolved. Germline V gives CDR1 SQVTM, CDR2 ANQGSEA. With 7 bases removed from V and 4 bases from J, the gap between germline ends came to 8 bases. The CDR3 is 11 residues long. CDR3 sequence: CSAVEYNEQFF. The CDR3 nucleotides are TGCAGCGCAGTCGAATACAATGAGCAGTTCTTC.

This clone appeared once. This chain uses TRBV5-6 with TRBJ2-1; tentatively, D is TRBD1 or TRBD2 (5 bases each). Germline CDR1 is SGHDT and CDR2 is YYEEEE. Trimming removed 2 bases from V and 7 bases from J, with 13 bases in between. This CDR3 has 14 amino acids. The CDR3 reads CASSFGTEWNEQFF. The CDR3 DNA follows: TGTGCCAGCAGCTTCGGGACCGAATGGAATGAGCAGTTCTTC.